The entry below describes one T cell receptor beta chain. The antigen remains unidentified. The entry originates in a study of T cell responses to AZD1222 COVID-19 vaccine. Broader study findings: Across spike, vaccine-associated CD4 TCRs were found, dominant at 160-218 and 743-854.

Profiled with immunoSEQ multiplex PCR; TCRdb holds only in-frame clones, not every one. The table has 150,000 or so clones, roughly 94% seen once. From germline, CDR1 is SGHKS and CDR2 YYEKEE (reference sequence). This CDR3 has 14 amino acids. V dropped 1 base and J dropped 6 bases, with 11 bases sitting between them. This specimen consisted of peripheral blood, obtained 28 days after the second AZD1222 dose. The chain carries TRBV5-5 and TRBJ1-5; D may be TRBD1 (5 bases). This TCR came from an adult who received the AZD1222 COVID-19 vaccine. In DNA, the CDR3 is TGTGCCAGCAGCTTGCAGGGAATGGGTCAGCCCCAGCATTTT. Protein product: CASSLQGMGQPQHF.